A selection of T cell receptor beta chains follows, all from one sample in a study of cytomegalovirus exposure and HLA in healthy donors. Assay: immunoSEQ multiplex PCR; the TCRdb copy retains only in-frame clones and omits some. The profile shows 54,000 or so clones, around 70% of them singletons. Material: PBMCs. These receptors came from a woman aged 55-75 years in good health and CMV-seropositive. Each CDR3 is given with its conserved first and last residue. D genes are given only for firm matches. Size values are once, few and many counts, or a class for expanded clones, and some rows have none.

cdr3_nt: TGTGCCAGTAGTATTTCCCGGGTTCCGGACTACGAGCAGTACTTC
cdr3_aa: CASSISRVPDYEQYF
d_call: .
clone_size: .
j_call: TRBJ2-7
v_call: TRBV19

cdr3_nt: TGTGCCTCCTTGGACTCGAGCTCTGGAAACACCATATATTTT
cdr3_aa: CASLDSSSGNTIYF
d_call: .
clone_size: .
j_call: TRBJ1-3
v_call: TRBV13

cdr3_nt: TGTGCCAGCAGGGGGGAGGGAGGCGTCACTGAAGCTTTCTTT
cdr3_aa: CASRGEGGVTEAFF
d_call: .
clone_size: .
j_call: TRBJ1-1
v_call: TRBV2

cdr3_nt: TGTGCCACCAGACAGGGCGCGGATTCGGGGGGCTACACCTTC
cdr3_aa: CATRQGADSGGYTF
d_call: .
clone_size: .
j_call: TRBJ1-2
v_call: TRBV15

cdr3_nt: TGTGCCAGCAGTGCATGGGAGGGATCGGGGGGGCTTCACGGGGAGCTGTTTTTT
cdr3_aa: CASSAWEGSGGLHGELFF
d_call: TRBD2
clone_size: .
j_call: TRBJ2-2
v_call: TRBV6-1

cdr3_nt: TGTGCCAGCAGTTTTGCGTTGAACAGGGAAGCTTTCTTT
cdr3_aa: CASSFALNREAFF
d_call: .
clone_size: .
j_call: TRBJ1-1
v_call: TRBV27

cdr3_nt: TGTGCCAGCAGCCGATCCCGACAGGACAATGAGCAGTTCTTC
cdr3_aa: CASSRSRQDNEQFF
d_call: .
clone_size: .
j_call: TRBJ2-1
v_call: TRBV7-7

cdr3_nt: TGCGCCAGCAGCGTCGGGGACAGGGCAACAGATACGCAGTATTTT
cdr3_aa: CASSVGDRATDTQYF
d_call: TRBD1
clone_size: .
j_call: TRBJ2-3
v_call: TRBV5-1

cdr3_nt: TGTGCCAGCAGTGAAGCAATCACAGGGGGCAATCAGCCCCAGCATTTT
cdr3_aa: CASSEAITGGNQPQHF
d_call: TRBD1
clone_size: .
j_call: TRBJ1-5
v_call: TRBV6-1

cdr3_nt: TGTGCCAGCAGTCGACAGGGTAGCAATCAGCCCCAGCATTTT
cdr3_aa: CASSRQGSNQPQHF
d_call: TRBD1
clone_size: .
j_call: TRBJ1-5
v_call: TRBV27

cdr3_nt: TGTGCCAGCGCCCCCGGGACAGGCTACGAGCAGTACTTC
cdr3_aa: CASAPGTGYEQYF
d_call: TRBD1
clone_size: .
j_call: TRBJ2-7
v_call: TRBV7-2

cdr3_nt: TGTGCCTGGAGAGGGAGGGGCATCAACTATGGCTACACCTTC
cdr3_aa: CAWRGRGINYGYTF
d_call: .
clone_size: few
j_call: TRBJ1-2
v_call: TRBV30

cdr3_nt: TGCGCCAGCAGCTTGGATGGACAGGGGCGGGACGAGCAGTACTTC
cdr3_aa: CASSLDGQGRDEQYF
d_call: TRBD1
clone_size: few
j_call: TRBJ2-7
v_call: TRBV5-1

cdr3_nt: TGTGCCAGCTCACCTTTTTTCACAGATGGGGCCAACGTCCTGACTTTC
cdr3_aa: CASSPFFTDGANVLTF
d_call: .
clone_size: few
j_call: TRBJ2-6
v_call: TRBV18

cdr3_nt: TGTGCCAGCAGATATAGGGACAGGGCAAGCTCTGGGGCCAACGTCCTGACTTTC
cdr3_aa: CASRYRDRASSGANVLTF
d_call: TRBD1
clone_size: .
j_call: TRBJ2-6
v_call: TRBV5-6

cdr3_nt: TGTGCCAGTAGTATAGGGAACGGGGGGGCCATAGATACGCAGTATTTT
cdr3_aa: CASSIGNGGAIDTQYF
d_call: TRBD2
clone_size: .
j_call: TRBJ2-3
v_call: TRBV19

cdr3_nt: TGTGCCAGCACGACCGGGACAGGGGTTCACACTGAAGCTTTCTTT
cdr3_aa: CASTTGTGVHTEAFF
d_call: TRBD1
clone_size: .
j_call: TRBJ1-1
v_call: TRBV2

cdr3_nt: TGTGCCAGTAGTAATCTCAACTATGGCTACACCTTC
cdr3_aa: CASSNLNYGYTF
d_call: .
clone_size: .
j_call: TRBJ1-2
v_call: TRBV19

cdr3_nt: TGTGCCAGCTCACCCCCAGGGGCCACAGATACGCAGTATTTT
cdr3_aa: CASSPPGATDTQYF
d_call: .
clone_size: .
j_call: TRBJ2-3
v_call: TRBV18

cdr3_nt: TGTGCCAGTAGCCAACAGGGGGTGATGGAGACCCAGTACTTC
cdr3_aa: CASSQQGVMETQYF
d_call: TRBD1
clone_size: .
j_call: TRBJ2-5
v_call: TRBV19

cdr3_nt: TGTGCCAGCAGCTTACCGGGACAGGGCTATGAGACCCAGTACTTC
cdr3_aa: CASSLPGQGYETQYF
d_call: TRBD1
clone_size: .
j_call: TRBJ2-5
v_call: TRBV7-2

cdr3_nt: TGTGCCAGCAGTCGTAGCCCGGGAGCCTATGGCTACACCTTC
cdr3_aa: CASSRSPGAYGYTF
d_call: .
clone_size: .
j_call: TRBJ1-2
v_call: TRBV6-5

cdr3_nt: TGCGCCAGCAGCCAAGATCTCACGGGGGGGAGCTATGGCTACACCTTC
cdr3_aa: CASSQDLTGGSYGYTF
d_call: .
clone_size: .
j_call: TRBJ1-2
v_call: TRBV4-1

cdr3_nt: TGCGCCAGCAGTGAGATGAGCGATTGGGAGTCTAGCAATCAGCCCCAGCATTTT
cdr3_aa: CASSEMSDWESSNQPQHF
d_call: .
clone_size: .
j_call: TRBJ1-5
v_call: TRBV10-2

cdr3_nt: TGCGCCAGCAGCCGAGAGGGAGTGAGCTACGAGCAGTACTTC
cdr3_aa: CASSREGVSYEQYF
d_call: .
clone_size: .
j_call: TRBJ2-7
v_call: TRBV5-1

cdr3_nt: TGTGCCAGCAGGCCGACGACAGGGAATGCTAATGGCTACACCTTC
cdr3_aa: CASRPTTGNANGYTF
d_call: TRBD1
clone_size: .
j_call: TRBJ1-2
v_call: TRBV2

cdr3_nt: TGTGCCAGCAGCGTAAGGGGACAGGGGGGGGAGACCCAGTACTTC
cdr3_aa: CASSVRGQGGETQYF
d_call: TRBD1
clone_size: .
j_call: TRBJ2-5
v_call: TRBV9

cdr3_nt: TGTGCCAGCAGCCTGGGGGGGGGCCGTAACTACGAGCAGTACTTC
cdr3_aa: CASSLGGGRNYEQYF
d_call: .
clone_size: .
j_call: TRBJ2-7
v_call: TRBV7-2

cdr3_nt: TGTGCCAGCAGCTCGGACAGTACCTACGAGCAGTACTTC
cdr3_aa: CASSSDSTYEQYF
d_call: .
clone_size: .
j_call: TRBJ2-7
v_call: TRBV7-2

cdr3_nt: TGTGCCAGCAGCCTCCTGAGCGGTGACGAAGCTTTCTTT
cdr3_aa: CASSLLSGDEAFF
d_call: .
clone_size: .
j_call: TRBJ1-1
v_call: TRBV11-3

cdr3_nt: TGTGCCAGTAGCGGGACAGAAGGAAACACCATATATTTT
cdr3_aa: CASSGTEGNTIYF
d_call: TRBD1
clone_size: .
j_call: TRBJ1-3
v_call: TRBV2

cdr3_nt: TGTGCCAGCTCACCAGGGCAGGGAGGAGGGTATGGCTACACCTTC
cdr3_aa: CASSPGQGGGYGYTF
d_call: .
clone_size: .
j_call: TRBJ1-2
v_call: TRBV18

cdr3_nt: TGTGCCAGCAGCTCCCGGGACAGAAATTCACCCCTCCACTTT
cdr3_aa: CASSSRDRNSPLHF
d_call: TRBD1
clone_size: .
j_call: TRBJ1-6
v_call: TRBV9

cdr3_nt: TGTGCCAGCAGGCAGGGGCCTAATTCACCCCTCCACTTT
cdr3_aa: CASRQGPNSPLHF
d_call: .
clone_size: once
j_call: TRBJ1-6
v_call: TRBV2

cdr3_nt: TGTGCCAGCAGCTTAGCGGCAGGTAAAGCCTACAATGAGCAGTTCTTC
cdr3_aa: CASSLAAGKAYNEQFF
d_call: .
clone_size: few
j_call: TRBJ2-1
v_call: TRBV7-9

cdr3_nt: TGCGCCAGCAGGCGGGGGGCCTGGGACGGGGAGCTGTTTTTT
cdr3_aa: CASRRGAWDGELFF
d_call: TRBD2
clone_size: .
j_call: TRBJ2-2
v_call: TRBV4-1

cdr3_nt: TGTGCCAGCAGCTCAGGGAACACTGAAGCTTTCTTT
cdr3_aa: CASSSGNTEAFF
d_call: .
clone_size: .
j_call: TRBJ1-1
v_call: TRBV6-5

cdr3_nt: TGTGCCAGCAGCTTAGATGGGGGAGGGCCCCAGCATTTT
cdr3_aa: CASSLDGGGPQHF
d_call: .
clone_size: .
j_call: TRBJ1-5
v_call: TRBV7-2

cdr3_nt: TGTGCCAGTAGTCCCCAGGACAGGGGGAAAGACTACGAGCAGTACTTC
cdr3_aa: CASSPQDRGKDYEQYF
d_call: TRBD1
clone_size: .
j_call: TRBJ2-7
v_call: TRBV19

cdr3_nt: TGTGCCAGCAGCGCCAGGACAGGCGCCGAGGGTTCACCCCTCCACTTT
cdr3_aa: CASSARTGAEGSPLHF
d_call: TRBD1
clone_size: .
j_call: TRBJ1-6
v_call: TRBV9

cdr3_nt: TGTGCCAGCAGCCGCCAAGTTGGACTTGAAGCTTTCTTT
cdr3_aa: CASSRQVGLEAFF
d_call: .
clone_size: .
j_call: TRBJ1-1
v_call: TRBV28

cdr3_nt: TGTGCCAGCAGCTTGGTACAGGATGTTCCAACCTTC
cdr3_aa: CASSLVQDVPTF
d_call: .
clone_size: .
j_call: TRBJ1-2
v_call: TRBV5-4

cdr3_nt: TGTGCCAGCAGCGTATCACAGGAGACGGGCACCATATATTTT
cdr3_aa: CASSVSQETGTIYF
d_call: .
clone_size: few
j_call: TRBJ1-3
v_call: TRBV9

cdr3_nt: TGTGCCTGGAGGTTCCGGGACAGAAACACCGGGGAGCTGTTTTTT
cdr3_aa: CAWRFRDRNTGELFF
d_call: TRBD1
clone_size: .
j_call: TRBJ2-2
v_call: TRBV30

cdr3_nt: TGTGCCAGTGCTAGCGGGGGAGACACAGATACGCAGTATTTT
cdr3_aa: CASASGGDTDTQYF
d_call: TRBD2
clone_size: once
j_call: TRBJ2-3
v_call: TRBV19

cdr3_nt: TGTGCCAGCAGTTCACATAGAGGGGACAGTGTAGGGGGCTACACCTTC
cdr3_aa: CASSSHRGDSVGGYTF
d_call: TRBD1
clone_size: .
j_call: TRBJ1-2
v_call: TRBV27

cdr3_nt: TGTGCCAGTAGTAAGGAGGCCTCTTATAACAATGAGCAGTTCTTC
cdr3_aa: CASSKEASYNNEQFF
d_call: .
clone_size: .
j_call: TRBJ2-1
v_call: TRBV19

cdr3_nt: TGCGCCAGCAGCCAAGATCGGCGCAGGGCCCTAACTGAAGCTTTCTTT
cdr3_aa: CASSQDRRRALTEAFF
d_call: .
clone_size: .
j_call: TRBJ1-1
v_call: TRBV4-1

cdr3_nt: TGTGCCAGCAGCCCCCGAAACGAAGCGGGGGACGAGCAGTACTTC
cdr3_aa: CASSPRNEAGDEQYF
d_call: TRBD2
clone_size: .
j_call: TRBJ2-7
v_call: TRBV7-2

cdr3_nt: TGTGCCAGCAGTCCCCCGGTAGGCAGAGGGGGACAGCCCCAGCATTTT
cdr3_aa: CASSPPVGRGGQPQHF
d_call: .
clone_size: .
j_call: TRBJ1-5
v_call: TRBV28

cdr3_nt: TGTGCCAGCACCTGGGACAGCTATGGCTACACCTTC
cdr3_aa: CASTWDSYGYTF
d_call: TRBD1
clone_size: once
j_call: TRBJ1-2
v_call: TRBV11-2